Sequencing of this T cell receptor beta chain was carried out in a study of blood T cell repertoires in COVID-19. About the research overall: The United States, Italy and Spain were the sources of the acute and convalescent COVID-19 samples. Sources were T cells, B-cell-depleted T cells, or PBMCs; the material itself was cDNA or gDNA.

V lost 2 bases and J 4 bases, leaving 5 bases between the germline ends. This CDR3 contains 13 residues. Cohort allocation depended upon clinical history that participants reported. A single count supports this clone. Authors' processing steps: For nucleated cells, counts were estimated from reference gene primer amplification. Profiled with immunoSEQ multiplex PCR; TCRdb holds only in-frame clones, not every one. From that table come the V and J calls and clone size; the DNA was used to work out D and trimming. The table records around 250,000 clones, 90% to 95% of them present only once. The sequenced sample consisted of PBMCs or T cells enriched from blood (not recorded which). This clonotype was sampled from a human donor in a cohort exposed to, infected with or recovered from COVID-19 (not recorded which). The donor label of this sample is uncertain. The chain employs TRBV12-3 or TRBV12-4 and TRBJ2-2; unclear D gene. The CDR3: CASSLYVTGELFF. The CDR3 DNA is TGTGCCAGCAGTTTATATGTCACCGGGGAGCTGTTTTTT.